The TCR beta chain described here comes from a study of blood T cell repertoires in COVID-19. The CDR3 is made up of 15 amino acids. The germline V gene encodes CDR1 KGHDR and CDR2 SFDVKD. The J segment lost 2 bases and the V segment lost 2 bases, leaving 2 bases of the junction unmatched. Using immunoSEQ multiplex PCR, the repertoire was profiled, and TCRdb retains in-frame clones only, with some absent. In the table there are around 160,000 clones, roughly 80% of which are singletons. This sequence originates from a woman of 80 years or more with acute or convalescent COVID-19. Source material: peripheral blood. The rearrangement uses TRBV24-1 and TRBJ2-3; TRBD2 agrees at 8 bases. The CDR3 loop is CATSDSGGPTDTQYF. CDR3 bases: TGTGCCACCAGTGATTCGGGGGGGCCCACAGATACGCAGTATTTT.